This T cell receptor (beta chain) is from a study of blood T cell repertoires in COVID-19 (dated by TCRdb to the early 2020s). Study-wide context: Samples covering the acute and convalescent phases of COVID-19 were provided by collaborators in the United States, Italy and Spain. The material from the prospective study consisted of cDNA or gDNA derived from T cells, B-cell-depleted T cells, or PBMCs. Deeply sampled blood TCRbeta repertoires from subjects exposed to, actively infected with, or recovered from COVID-19 were included in the dataset. The repertoires were made available in a free public database intended to serve as a resource for research on the immune response to SARS-CoV-2. The samples were drawn from two sources: the first 160 participants of the ongoing ImmuneRACE study, and about 1,300 subjects contributed by 6 global collaborators. The sample metadata nearly always contained a de-identified subject ID, COVID-19 status, age in years and sex. Where available, HLA class I and class II types were obtained from metadata supplied by the sample provider rather than from assay-based typing.

Concerning this clone: Its binding antigen is unknown. No base quality information exists; no much larger clone differs at one position.

The CDR3, from cysteine to phenylalanine, totals 13 residues. The only DNA kept is the CDR3, 39 bases in frame from the first base. V drops 11 bases and J drops 2 bases, leaving 15 bases in between. Sequences MNHNS (CDR1) and SASEGT (CDR2) are obtained from the germline V gene. Whole blood was collected in K2EDTA tubes by collaborating institutions according to the institutions' own protocols. Collaborator samples were shipped for TCRbeta analysis as frozen whole blood, isolated PBMCs, or DNA extracted from either sample type. The immunoSEQ Assay, a bias-controlled multiplex PCR, was used to amplify TCRbeta CDR3 regions from genomic DNA. Turning to the authors' computational methods: The number of nucleated cells in each sample was estimated from the amplification of reference gene primers within the assay. To quantify the absolute abundance of each unique TCRbeta CDR3 rearrangement, sequence reads were collapsed and filtered. For each sample, productive Simpson clonality was calculated by taking the square root of Simpson's diversity index across productive rearrangements. TCRdb provides this immuneACCESS table in a form limited to in-frame rearrangements. Some clones are lacking; in checked studies, under half of them reflect an unresolved V gene, and why the rest are absent is not known. V and J calls and clone size follow that table, whereas D and trimming were derived from the DNA. The sample profile shows 90,000 to 130,000 clones; around nine tenths of them were found once. Approximately 4.8% of the sample is taken by the ten largest.

Results the study describes overall, beyond this receptor: Clinical and demographic metadata were provided uncurated, with the amount varying by source and participant.

The chain employs TRBV6-1 and TRBJ1-1; TRBD1 could be the D gene, as 5 bases match. The receptor comes from a human donor in a cohort sampled during active COVID-19. Sequencing was performed on peripheral blood. The DNA sequence reads TGTGCCTCCCTTCTGGGGGGAAACACTGAAGCTTTCTTT. Translated, this gives CASLLGGNTEAFF.